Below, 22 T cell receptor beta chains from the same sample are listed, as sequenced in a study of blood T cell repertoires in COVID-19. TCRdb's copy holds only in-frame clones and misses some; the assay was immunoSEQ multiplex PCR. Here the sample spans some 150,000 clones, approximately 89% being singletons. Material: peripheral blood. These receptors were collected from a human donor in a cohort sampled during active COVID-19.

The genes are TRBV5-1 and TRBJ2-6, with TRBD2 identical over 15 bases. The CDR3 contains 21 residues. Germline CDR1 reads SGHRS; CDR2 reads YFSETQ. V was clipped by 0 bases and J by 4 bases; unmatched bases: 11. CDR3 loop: CASSLVWTSGGAGAGANVLTF. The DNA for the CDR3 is TGCGCCAGCAGCTTGGTATGGACTAGCGGGGGGGCAGGCGCCGGGGCCAACGTCCTGACTTTC.

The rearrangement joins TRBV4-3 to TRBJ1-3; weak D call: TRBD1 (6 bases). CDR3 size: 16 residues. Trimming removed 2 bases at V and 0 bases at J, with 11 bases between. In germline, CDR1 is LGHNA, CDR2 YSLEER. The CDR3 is CASSQKGGGSGNTIYF. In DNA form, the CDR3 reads TGCGCCAGCAGCCAAAAGGGGGGGGGCTCTGGAAACACCATATATTTT.

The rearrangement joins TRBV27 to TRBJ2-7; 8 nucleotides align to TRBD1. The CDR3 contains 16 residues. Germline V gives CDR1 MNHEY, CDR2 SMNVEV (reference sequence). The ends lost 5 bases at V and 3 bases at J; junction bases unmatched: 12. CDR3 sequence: CASSLRTGPKVYEQYF. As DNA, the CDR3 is TGTGCCAGCAGTCTCCGGACAGGGCCAAAGGTCTACGAGCAGTACTTC.

This chain's CDR3 is CASSTVAGASYEQYF. The CDR3 coding sequence is TGTGCCAGCAGCACTGTAGCGGGGGCCTCCTACGAGCAGTACTTC. The chain employs TRBV21-1 and TRBJ2-7; the table gives TRBD2 as D, unverified against the DNA. TRBV21-1 is given as a pseudogene. The CDR3 is made up of 15 amino acids.

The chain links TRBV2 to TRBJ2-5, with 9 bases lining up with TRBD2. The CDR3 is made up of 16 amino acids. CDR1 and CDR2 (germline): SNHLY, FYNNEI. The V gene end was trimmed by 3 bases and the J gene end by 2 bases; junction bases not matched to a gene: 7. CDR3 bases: TGTGCCAGCAGTGATCGGCGGGGGGGCCCACAAGAGACCCAGTACTTC. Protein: CASSDRRGGPQETQYF.

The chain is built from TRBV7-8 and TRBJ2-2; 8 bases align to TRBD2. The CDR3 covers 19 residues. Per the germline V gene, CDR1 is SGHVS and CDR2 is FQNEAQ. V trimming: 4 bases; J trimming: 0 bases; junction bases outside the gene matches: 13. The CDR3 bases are TGTGCCAGCAGCTATGGGCGGGGGGCCTCTTTTACGAACACCGGGGAGCTGTTTTTT. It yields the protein CASSYGRGASFTNTGELFF.

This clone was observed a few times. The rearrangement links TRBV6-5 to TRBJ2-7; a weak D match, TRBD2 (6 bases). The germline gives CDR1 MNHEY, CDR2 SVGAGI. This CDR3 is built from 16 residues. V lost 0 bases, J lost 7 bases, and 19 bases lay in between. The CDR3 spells CASSYSVGLTHWEQYF. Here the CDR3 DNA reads TGTGCCAGCAGTTACTCGGTGGGACTTACCCATTGGGAGCAGTACTTC.

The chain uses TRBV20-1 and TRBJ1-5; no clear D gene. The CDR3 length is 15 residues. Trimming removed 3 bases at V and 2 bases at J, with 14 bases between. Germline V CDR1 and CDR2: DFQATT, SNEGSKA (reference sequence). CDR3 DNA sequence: TGCAGTGCTAGTAGGTCAAGACTTGGCAATCAGCCCCAGCATTTT. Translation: CSASRSRLGNQPQHF.

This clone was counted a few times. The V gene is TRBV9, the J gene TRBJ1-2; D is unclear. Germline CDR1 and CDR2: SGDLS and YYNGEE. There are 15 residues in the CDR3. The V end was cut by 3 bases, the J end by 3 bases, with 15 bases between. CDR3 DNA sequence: TGTGCCAGCAGCGCTGGAGGGATAGTGGACTATGGCTACACCTTC. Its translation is CASSAGGIVDYGYTF.

In DNA, the CDR3 is TGTGCCAGCAGCTCAGGATTCCTAGCTCGGACTGAAGCTTTCTTT. It is translated as CASSSGFLARTEAFF. The gene calls are TRBV7-9 and TRBJ1-1; no clear D. The ends were cut back, 4 bases at V and 5 bases at J, with 17 bases in the middle. The CDR3 is made up of 15 amino acids. Germline CDR1 is SEHNR and CDR2 is FQNEAQ (reference sequence).

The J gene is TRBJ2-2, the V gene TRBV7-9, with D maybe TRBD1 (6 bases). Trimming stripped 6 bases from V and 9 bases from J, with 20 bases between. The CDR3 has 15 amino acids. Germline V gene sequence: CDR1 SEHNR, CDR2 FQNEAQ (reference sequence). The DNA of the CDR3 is TGTGCCAGCAGGGCCCCCACACAGGGAGTGAGGGAGCTGTTTTTT. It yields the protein CASRAPTQGVRELFF.

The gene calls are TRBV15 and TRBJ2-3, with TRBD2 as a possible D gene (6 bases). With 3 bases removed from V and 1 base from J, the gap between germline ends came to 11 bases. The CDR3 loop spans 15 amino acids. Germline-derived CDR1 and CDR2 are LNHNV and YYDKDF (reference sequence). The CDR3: CATSSPTGGTDTQYF. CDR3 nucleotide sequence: TGTGCCACCAGCAGCCCGACGGGGGGCACAGATACGCAGTATTTT.

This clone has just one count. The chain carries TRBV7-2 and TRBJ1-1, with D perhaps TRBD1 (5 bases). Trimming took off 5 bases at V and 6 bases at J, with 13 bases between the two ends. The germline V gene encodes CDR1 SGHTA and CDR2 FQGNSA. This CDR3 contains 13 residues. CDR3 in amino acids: CASSPRQFSEAFF. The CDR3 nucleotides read TGTGCCAGCAGCCCGAGACAGTTTTCTGAAGCTTTCTTT.

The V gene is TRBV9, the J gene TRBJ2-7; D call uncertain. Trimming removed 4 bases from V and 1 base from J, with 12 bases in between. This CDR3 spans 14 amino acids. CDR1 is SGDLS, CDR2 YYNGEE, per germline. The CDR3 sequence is CASSPRVASYEQYF. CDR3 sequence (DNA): TGTGCCAGCAGCCCCCGGGTGGCTTCCTACGAGCAGTACTTC.

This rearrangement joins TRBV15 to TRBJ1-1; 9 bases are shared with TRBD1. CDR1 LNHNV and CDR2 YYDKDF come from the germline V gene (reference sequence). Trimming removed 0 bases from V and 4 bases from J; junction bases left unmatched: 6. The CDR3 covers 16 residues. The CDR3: CATSRDLSDRGTEAFF. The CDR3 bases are TGTGCCACCAGCAGAGATTTGTCGGACAGGGGCACTGAAGCTTTCTTT. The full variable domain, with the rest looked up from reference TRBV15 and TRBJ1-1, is DAMVIQNPRYQVTQFGKPVTLSCSQTLNHNVMYWYQQKSSQAPKLLFHYYDKDFNNEADTPDNFQSRRPNTSFCFLDIRSPGLGDTAMYLCATSRDLSDRGTEAFFGQGTRLTVV.

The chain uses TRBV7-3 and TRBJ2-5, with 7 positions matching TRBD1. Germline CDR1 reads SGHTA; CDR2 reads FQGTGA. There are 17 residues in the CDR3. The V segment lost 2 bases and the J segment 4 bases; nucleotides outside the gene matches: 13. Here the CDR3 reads CASSLSPTGAGGETQYF. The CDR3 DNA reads TGTGCCAGCAGCTTATCTCCCACAGGGGCTGGGGGAGAGACCCAGTACTTC.

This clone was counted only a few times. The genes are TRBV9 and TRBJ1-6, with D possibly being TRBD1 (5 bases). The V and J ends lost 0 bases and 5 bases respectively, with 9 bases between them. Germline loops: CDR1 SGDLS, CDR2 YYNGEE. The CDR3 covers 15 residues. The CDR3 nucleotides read TGTGCCAGCAGCGTAGTGGAGACAGATAATTCACCCCTCCACTTT. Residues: CASSVVETDNSPLHF.

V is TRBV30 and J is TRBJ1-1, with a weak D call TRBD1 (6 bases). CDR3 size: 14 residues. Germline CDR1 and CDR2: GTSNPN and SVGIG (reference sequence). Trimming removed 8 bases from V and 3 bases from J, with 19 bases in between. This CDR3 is CARATGSGDTEAFF. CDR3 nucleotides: TGTGCCCGAGCAACAGGGTCGGGTGACACTGAAGCTTTCTTT.

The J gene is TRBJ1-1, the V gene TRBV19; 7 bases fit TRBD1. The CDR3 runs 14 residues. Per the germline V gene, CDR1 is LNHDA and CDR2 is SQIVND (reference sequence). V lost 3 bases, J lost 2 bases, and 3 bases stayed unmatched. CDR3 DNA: TGTGCCAGTAGTATTGGGACAGTTAACACTGAAGCTTTCTTT. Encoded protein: CASSIGTVNTEAFF. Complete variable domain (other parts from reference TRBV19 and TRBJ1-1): DGGITQSPKYLFRKEGQNVTLSCEQNLNHDAMYWYRQDPGQGLRLIYYSQIVNDFQKGDIAEGYSVSREKKESFPLTVTSAQKNPTAFYLCASSIGTVNTEAFFGQGTRLTVV.

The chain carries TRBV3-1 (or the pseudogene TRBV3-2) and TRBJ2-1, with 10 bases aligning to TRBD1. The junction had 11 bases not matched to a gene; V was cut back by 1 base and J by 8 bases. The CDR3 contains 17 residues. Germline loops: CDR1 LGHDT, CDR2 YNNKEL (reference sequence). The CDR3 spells CASSQVKIQTGGDEQFF. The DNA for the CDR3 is TGTGCCAGCAGCCAAGTAAAGATTCAGACAGGGGGCGATGAGCAGTTCTTC.

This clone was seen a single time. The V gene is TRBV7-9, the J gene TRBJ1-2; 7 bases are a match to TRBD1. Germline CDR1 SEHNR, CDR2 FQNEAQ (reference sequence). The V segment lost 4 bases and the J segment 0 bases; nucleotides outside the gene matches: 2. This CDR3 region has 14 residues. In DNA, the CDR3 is TGTGCCAGCAGCTCGGGACAGACTAACTATGGCTACACCTTC. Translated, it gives CASSSGQTNYGYTF.

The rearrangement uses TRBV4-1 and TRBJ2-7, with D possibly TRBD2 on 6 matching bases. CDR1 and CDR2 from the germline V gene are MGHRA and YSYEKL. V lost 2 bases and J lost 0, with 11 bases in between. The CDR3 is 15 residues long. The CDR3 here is CASSQPGTGSYEQYF. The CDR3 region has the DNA TGCGCCAGCAGCCAACCCGGGACTGGCTCCTACGAGCAGTACTTC.